This TCR beta chain was recorded in a study of blood T cells in healthy people across ages. In germline, CDR1 is DFQATT, CDR2 SNEGSKA (reference sequence). This CDR3 has 16 residues. V gave up 0 bases and J gave up 0 bases, with 15 bases separating them. This clonotype was counted a single time. Antigen: not known. The individuals who served as donors were healthy Caucasians living in Russia, aged about 6 to 100. Study results and caveats: Diversity of TCR beta per million T cells declined in a roughly linear way with age.

It was with a sample-barcoded 5' primer and a J-beta primer mix that a second PCR of about 6 to 12 cycles was run. TCRdb fed the 5' RACE reads into MiXCR, producing one record per CDR3 protein. The sample has fewer than 2 million distinct CDR3 sequences, about two fifths seen once. V gene TRBV20-1 combines with J gene TRBJ2-7; D ambiguous. This TCR was sampled from a human donor in good health. The specimen was blood. CDR3 region: CSARDSGTHTSYEQYF. CDR3 nucleotide sequence: TGCAGTGCTAGAGATTCAGGCACCCATACCTCCTACGAGCAGTACTTC.